This is a list of T cell receptor beta chains from one sample in a study of cytomegalovirus exposure and HLA in healthy donors. TCRdb keeps only in-frame clones here, not all; method: immunoSEQ multiplex PCR. Among 120,000 to 150,000 clones listed, about 80% were seen once. The specimen was PBMCs. These receptors were collected from a woman in her forties in good health and CMV-seronegative. Both conserved end residues are part of each CDR3. Fields, in order: clone size, D gene, J gene, V gene, CDR3 protein, CDR3 DNA. D genes are given only for firm matches. Not every row has a clone size; where given, it reads once, few, many or a size class.

NA,TRBD1,TRBJ1-1,TRBV5-1,CASSSDHRGVAFF,TGCGCCAGCAGCTCGGACCACAGGGGAGTGGCTTTCTTT
once,NA,TRBJ1-2,TRBV4-1,CASSLMEGPYGYTF,TGCGCCAGCAGCCTCATGGAGGGGCCCTATGGCTACACCTTC
NA,NA,TRBJ1-3,TRBV10-3,CAISDNSGNTIYF,TGTGCCATCAGTGATAACTCTGGAAACACCATATATTTT
NA,TRBD1,TRBJ2-2,TRBV27,CASSLWGTGVRTTGELFF,TGTGCCAGCAGTTTATGGGGAACAGGGGTTAGGACGACCGGGGAGCTGTTTTTT
NA,TRBD1,TRBJ1-3,TRBV6-5,CASSPGGRNTIYF,TGTGCCAGCAGCCCAGGGGGGCGAAACACCATATATTTT
NA,TRBD1,TRBJ1-2,TRBV6-5,CASSYRDRNYGYTF,TGTGCCAGCAGTTACCGGGACAGAAACTATGGCTACACCTTC
NA,NA,TRBJ1-2,TRBV20-1,CSVQGNGYTF,TGCAGTGTACAGGGCAATGGCTACACCTTC
few,NA,TRBJ2-1,TRBV5-4,CASTKLDLVNEQFF,TGTGCCAGCACCAAACTCGATCTGGTCAATGAGCAGTTCTTC
NA,TRBD1,TRBJ1-4,TRBV4-3,CASSQEGARDEKLFF,TGCGCCAGCAGCCAGGAGGGGGCGCGGGATGAAAAACTGTTTTTT
NA,TRBD1,TRBJ2-7,TRBV7-6,CASSSKRQGAVYEQYF,TGTGCCAGCAGCTCAAAGCGGCAGGGGGCCGTCTACGAGCAGTACTTC
once,TRBD1,TRBJ1-4,TRBV11-2,CASSLTGATEKLFF,TGTGCCAGCAGCTTGACAGGGGCGACAGAAAAACTGTTTTTT
NA,NA,TRBJ2-7,TRBV19,CASSGRGGAGTTYEQYF,TGTGCCAGTAGTGGCCGTGGCGGGGCAGGGACGACCTACGAGCAGTACTTC
NA,NA,TRBJ2-3,TRBV5-1,CASKPELGGTDTQYF,TGCGCCAGCAAACCGGAACTAGGCGGCACAGATACGCAGTATTTT
few,NA,TRBJ2-7,TRBV9,CASSVVADSGTYEQYF,TGTGCCAGCAGCGTAGTGGCAGATTCAGGGACCTACGAGCAGTACTTC
NA,TRBD2,TRBJ2-3,TRBV7-6,CASSKIAGLADTQYF,TGTGCCAGCAGCAAGATAGCGGGATTGGCAGATACGCAGTATTTT
NA,NA,TRBJ1-5,TRBV7-3,CASSLTGGGQPQHF,TGTGCCAGCAGCTTAACCGGGGGTGGGCAGCCCCAGCATTTT
once,NA,TRBJ2-7,TRBV11-2,CASSLGPSMGLFYEQYF,TGTGCCAGCAGCTTAGGCCCATCTATGGGCCTTTTCTACGAGCAGTACTTC
NA,NA,TRBJ1-1,TRBV6-5,CASSPGWNTEAFF,TGTGCCAGCAGCCCGGGTTGGAACACTGAAGCTTTCTTT
NA,NA,TRBJ1-1,TRBV6-5,CASSYDSYTEAFF,TGTGCCAGCAGTTACGACAGCTACACTGAAGCTTTCTTT
NA,NA,TRBJ2-7,TRBV5-4,CASSLVKQSSYEQYF,TGTGCCAGCAGCTTGGTAAAACAAAGCTCCTACGAGCAGTACTTC
NA,NA,TRBJ1-5,TRBV2,CASSEGVRGPQHF,TGTGCCAGCAGTGAAGGGGTCCGGGGGCCCCAGCATTTT
NA,NA,TRBJ1-2,TRBV28,CASSSILRGYGYTF,TGTGCCAGCAGTTCCATCCTTCGGGGCTATGGCTACACCTTC
NA,NA,TRBJ2-5,TRBV30,CAWSVNTGETQYF,TGTGCCTGGAGTGTAAACACGGGAGAGACCCAGTACTTC
NA,NA,TRBJ1-3,TRBV7-2,CASRSGPGNTIYF,TGTGCCAGTCGTTCAGGGCCTGGAAACACCATATATTTT
NA,TRBD2,TRBJ2-4,TRBV4-3,CASSQDSGASGRAGGKNIQYF,TGCGCCAGCAGCCAAGACTCAGGCGCTAGCGGGAGGGCCGGGGGCAAAAACATTCAGTACTTC
NA,TRBD2,TRBJ2-3,TRBV5-3,CARGLSGTPPLSGTDTQYF,TGTGCCAGAGGACTCAGCGGGACCCCCCCCCTCTCTGGCACAGATACGCAGTATTTT
NA,TRBD1,TRBJ2-1,TRBV6-5,CASRPGQGSYNEQFF,TGTGCCAGCAGACCTGGACAGGGATCCTACAATGAGCAGTTCTTC
NA,TRBD2,TRBJ2-1,TRBV28,CASCPGLAAYNEQFF,TGTGCCAGCTGCCCGGGACTAGCGGCCTACAATGAGCAGTTCTTC
few,TRBD2,TRBJ2-3,TRBV7-9,CASSPRLAGGTDTQYF,TGTGCCAGCAGCCCCAGGCTAGCGGGAGGCACAGATACGCAGTATTTT
NA,NA,TRBJ2-7,TRBV5-1,CASSLVSSDEQYF,TGCGCCAGCAGCTTGGTGTCTAGCGATGAGCAGTACTTC
once,TRBD2,TRBJ2-2,TRBV7-2,CASSIPLSGRGTGELFF,TGTGCCAGCAGTATCCCCCTCAGCGGGAGAGGCACCGGGGAGCTGTTTTTT
NA,NA,TRBJ1-4,TRBV28,CASSRRRGRTNEKLFF,TGTGCCAGCAGCCGTCGGCGGGGGCGGACTAATGAAAAACTGTTTTTT
NA,NA,TRBJ1-4,TRBV15,CATSRAATNEKLFF,TGTGCCACCAGCAGAGCTGCAACTAATGAAAAACTGTTTTTT
NA,NA,TRBJ2-3,TRBV4-3,CASSQDDRSTDTQYF,TGCGCCAGCAGCCAAGATGACAGGTCCACAGATACGCAGTATTTT
NA,NA,TRBJ1-2,TRBV5-1,CASSKDSYYGYTF,TGCGCCAGCAGCAAGGACAGTTACTATGGCTACACCTTC
NA,NA,TRBJ2-7,TRBV5-1,CASSEGDTYEQYF,TGCGCCAGCAGCGAGGGGGATACCTACGAGCAGTACTTC
NA,TRBD2,TRBJ2-3,TRBV5-6,CASSSGLAGPDTQYF,TGTGCCAGCAGCTCGGGACTAGCGGGACCAGATACGCAGTATTTT
NA,NA,TRBJ2-5,TRBV6-6,CASSLSETQYF,TGTGCCAGCAGCCTGTCGGAGACCCAGTACTTC
NA,TRBD1,TRBJ2-1,TRBV7-3,CASSLRTGRYNEQFF,TGTGCCAGCAGCTTAAGGACAGGGCGGTACAATGAGCAGTTCTTC
NA,TRBD1,TRBJ1-2,TRBV29-1,CSAADRGYYGYTF,TGCAGCGCGGCCGACAGGGGGTACTATGGCTACACCTTC